The entry that follows covers one TCR beta chain sequence. What it binds is not known. Germline CDR1 and CDR2: MNHNY and SVGAGI (reference sequence). Trimming removed 1 base from V and 8 bases from J, with 3 bases in between. The CDR3 is 11 amino acids. Stated time point: cycle 4 day 1 (C4D1), after 5 to 7 weeks of nivolumab. Each patient relapsed following autologous stem cell transplantation, and prior brentuximab vedotin exposure differed. Best responses included complete response and partial response; otherwise, the best response was progressive disease. TCRdb keeps only in-frame clones here, not all; method: immunoSEQ multiplex PCR. The sample contains about 24,000 clones, approximately 65% of which appear only once. This specimen comes from a study of PD-1 blockade in classical Hodgkin lymphoma. Study-wide results and limits: TCR diversity at baseline was reported to be reduced in newly diagnosed patients relative to healthy donors. By C4D1 there was a significant rise in CD4+ TCR diversity but not in CD8+ TCR diversity.

This TCR came from a human donor with classical Hodgkin lymphoma. The sequencing here drew on peripheral blood mononuclear cells (PBMCs), taken before the fourth cycle of nivolumab. The rearrangement joins TRBV6-6 to TRBJ2-1, with D unclear. CDR3 DNA sequence: TGTGCCAGCAGTTACTTTGATGAGCAGTTCTTC. Translation: CASSYFDEQFF.